A selection of T cell receptor beta chains follows, all from one sample in a study of chronic HIV infection and antiretroviral therapy. TCRdb called the 5' RACE reads again in MiXCR, with one record for every CDR3 protein. The sample carries 30,000 to 35,000 distinct CDR3 sequences, more than 7.5% recorded once. The specimen was peripheral blood. The receptors stem from an adult who had HIV and had not received antiretroviral therapy, or was an uninfected healthy control (not recorded which). The CDR3 runs from the conserved cysteine through the conserved F or W. D genes are given only for firm matches. The listing skips clone size in some rows; elsewhere it reads once, few, many or a size class.

j_call	clone_size	v_call	d_call	cdr3_nt	cdr3_aa
TRBJ2-1	NA	TRBV12-5	NA	TGTGCTAGTGGTCGGGACCAGGGTCCGGAGCAGTTCTTC	CASGRDQGPEQFF
TRBJ2-5	NA	TRBV7-2	NA	TGTGCCAGCAGCTTAGTACAGCAAGAGACCCAGTACTTC	CASSLVQQETQYF
TRBJ2-1	NA	TRBV12-3/TRBV12-4	NA	TGTGCCAGCAGTTTAGCGTCAGTCGGAGGGTATTTTGGTGAGCAGTTCTTC	CASSLASVGGYFGEQFF
TRBJ2-3	many	TRBV5-4	NA	TGTGCCAGCAGCTTGGTCGGAGGACAAGTAGATACGCAGTATTTT	CASSLVGGQVDTQYF
TRBJ2-3	many	TRBV2	NA	TGTGCCAGCAGGAAGAGCGGTGTAATGTCAGATACGCAGTATTTT	CASRKSGVMSDTQYF
TRBJ2-7	medium-sized	TRBV10-3	TRBD1	TGTGCCATCAGTGACGGGACAGCTCCCTACGAGCAGTACTTC	CAISDGTAPYEQYF
TRBJ1-2	NA	TRBV20-1	TRBD1	TGCAGTGCCCGACAGGGCTCGGGAGGCTACACCTTC	CSARQGSGGYTF
TRBJ2-7	few	TRBV12-3/TRBV12-4	TRBD1	TGTGCCAGCAGTCCGCGACAGGGGACGGGGCAGTACTTC	CASSPRQGTGQYF
TRBJ2-1	NA	TRBV3-1	NA	TGTGCCAGCAGCCAATGGGAGCGGAGCTCCTACAATGAGCAGTTCTTC	CASSQWERSSYNEQFF
TRBJ1-1	many	TRBV9	NA	TGTGCCAGCAGCGCAAACGTAGGGGATACTGAAGCTTTCTTT	CASSANVGDTEAFF
TRBJ1-2	NA	TRBV14	NA	TGTGCCAGCAGCCAAGAGTTGGGGGCGAGCTACACCTTC	CASSQELGASYTF
TRBJ1-2	many	TRBV6-2/TRBV6-3	NA	TGTGCCAGCAGTTACGACAGGCAAACGGTCTACACCTTC	CASSYDRQTVYTF
TRBJ1-1	many	TRBV7-2	TRBD1	TGTGCCAGCAGCCTCCCTGACAGGGGGACTGAAGCTTTCTTT	CASSLPDRGTEAFF
TRBJ1-1	many	TRBV20-1	TRBD1	TGCAGTGCTAGTTTGGTTCAGGGGGCTGATGAAGCTTTCTTT	CSASLVQGADEAFF
TRBJ2-7	once	TRBV10-3	NA	TGTGCCATCAGTGAGCCGACACAGGGAACCTACGAGCAGTACTTC	CAISEPTQGTYEQYF
TRBJ2-7	many	TRBV18	NA	TGTGCCAGCTCACCGGGCCGCTACGAGCAGTACTTC	CASSPGRYEQYF
TRBJ1-1	few	TRBV18	NA	TGCGCCAGCTCCCCTCCATCCGTCACTGAAGCTTTCTTT	CASSPPSVTEAFF
TRBJ2-7	NA	TRBV4-1	TRBD1	TGCGCCAGCAGCCAGGACAGGGCAAGCTCCTACGAGCAGTACTTC	CASSQDRASSYEQYF
TRBJ2-1	NA	TRBV11-2	NA	TGTGCCAGCAGCTCTCCCGCTAGCGAGGATGAGCAGTTCTTC	CASSSPASEDEQFF
TRBJ2-3	many	TRBV5-1	NA	TGCGCCAGCAGCTTGGAGGGCTCGCAAGCCACAGATACGCAGTATTTT	CASSLEGSQATDTQYF
TRBJ1-1	NA	TRBV5-1	TRBD1	TGCGCCAGCAGCTTGGACAGGGGTGAAGCTTTCTTT	CASSLDRGEAFF
TRBJ2-5	many	TRBV6-2/TRBV6-3	TRBD1	TGTGCCATTGGACAGGGCCAAGAGACCCAGTACTTC	CAIGQGQETQYF
TRBJ2-3	many	TRBV11-1	NA	TGTGCCAGCAGCTTAATCATTACAACAGATACGCAGTATTTT	CASSLIITTDTQYF
TRBJ2-4	many	TRBV5-1	TRBD2	TGCGCCAGCAGCTCGGGGACTAGCGGGAGTTACATTCAGTACTTC	CASSSGTSGSYIQYF
TRBJ1-1	NA	TRBV20-1	NA	TGCAGTGCTAGTACCCCAAACACTGAAGCTTTCTTT	CSASTPNTEAFF
TRBJ2-3	NA	TRBV7-9	NA	TGTGCCAGCAGCTCAGGTGAAGGCACAGATACGCAGTATTTT	CASSSGEGTDTQYF